The clone carrying this T cell receptor beta chain was picked up many times. Antigen: not known. Patients aged 18 to 65 had newly diagnosed hyperthyroidism that had lasted under 2 months. Diagnoses rested on clinical symptoms, serum thyroxine and TRAb, thyroid ultrasound and orbital computed tomography. This CDR3 is built from 13 residues. The trim removed 6 bases at V and 5 bases at J, leaving 6 bases unmatched. This sample is drawn from a study of T cells in Graves' hyperthyroidism and ophthalmopathy. Whole-study results and caveats: Most clonotypes expanded in the thyroid (above 0.001) were also present in blood. A 13 V-J signature model discriminated ophthalmopathy versus stable hyperthyroidism.

RNA transcripts yielded amplified TCR beta CDR3 regions. Initially, a first-round RT-PCR of the TCR CDR3 employed the HTBI primer set. One entry per CDR3 protein results from TCRdb running MiXCR on the multiplex PCR reads. The repertoire consists of 340,000 or so distinct CDR3 sequences, with around 20% occurring once and the leading ten covering under 55%. The source material was blood. The receptor was isolated from a woman in her fifties or sixties with Graves' hyperthyroidism. This chain uses TRBV12-3 or TRBV12-4 with TRBJ2-7; 8 bases are a match to TRBD2. The chain's CDR3 is CASRLSGSNEQYF. The CDR3 DNA follows: TGTGCCAGCAGGCTCAGCGGGAGCAACGAGCAGTACTTC.